The T cell receptor (beta chain) described here comes from a study of T cells in Graves' hyperthyroidism and ophthalmopathy. The CDR3 covers 18 residues. V lost 5 bases to trimming and J lost 0 bases, with 17 bases between them. Germline CDR1 is MNHNS and CDR2 is SASEGT. Amplified TCR beta CDR3 regions came from RNA transcripts. With the HTBI primer set, the TCR CDR3 went through a first round of RT-PCR. TCRdb reprocessed the multiplex PCR reads via MiXCR and lists one record per CDR3 protein. The data show 600,000 to 650,000 distinct CDR3 sequences, less than 25% seen once. The chain carries TRBV6-1 and TRBJ2-6; weak D call: TRBD1 (5 bases). The sequence came from a man aged 25 to 40 with Graves' ophthalmopathy. Sequenced input: blood. As DNA, the CDR3 is TGTGCCAGCAGTAAATCTCCAGGGTTAGGCTCTGGGGCCAACGTCCTGACTTTC. This translates into CASSKSPGLGSGANVLTF.